What follows is one T cell receptor beta chain and its context. Its antigen is still unknown. This sample is drawn from a study of PD-L1 blockade in urothelial cancer. Across the whole study: Blood analyses occurred 3 weeks (second dose) and 6 weeks post treatment start.

Sequencing used immunoSEQ multiplex PCR; TCRdb keeps in-frame clones, though not all of them. The repertoire has some 100,000 clones, 91% of them found once; the top ten carry over 0.8%. Overall study findings and caveats: Having blood TCR clonality under the median before treatment predicted better survival.

Urothelial carcinoma in patients was locally advanced or metastatic. This CDR3 has 13 residues. Between the trimmed V and J ends, which lost 6 bases and 4 bases, there was a span of 13 bases. The V gene's germline CDR1 is MNHEY and CDR2 SVGAGI. The rearrangement links TRBV6-5 to TRBJ2-7, with D tentatively TRBD1 (6 bases). This TCR derives from a woman of 80 years or more with urothelial cancer. The specimen was PBMCs, collected around atezolizumab (anti-PD-L1) treatment. The CDR3 coding sequence is TGTGCCAGCAGCCCCGAGAGGGGGTACGAGCAGTACTTC. It is translated as CASSPERGYEQYF.